This T cell receptor (beta chain) was observed in a study of cytomegalovirus exposure and HLA in healthy donors. Regarding the study as a whole: Reportedly, cytomegalovirus status was diagnosed with high sensitivity and specificity.

The CDR3 totals 15 residues. V lost 6 bases and J lost 7, with 19 bases in between. CDR1 is MRHNA, CDR2 SNTAGT, per germline. Here immunoSEQ multiplex PCR was the method, and the copy in TCRdb shows in-frame clones only, minus some. The repertoire holds about 180,000 clones, with 80% to 90% as singletons. The donors were members of the roughly 120-subject validation cohort (separate from the approximately 670-subject first cohort). As regards this clone: Antigen: not known.

The clonotype comes from a woman under 40 in good health and CMV-seronegative. The sample consisted of PBMCs. V and J are TRBV6-4 and TRBJ1-5; a possible D gene is TRBD1 (5 bases). The CDR3 nucleotides read TGTGCCAGCAGGGCCAGGGAGGGAGAGAGGCAGCCCCAGCATTTT. It encodes CASRAREGERQPQHF.